Listed here are 13 T cell receptor beta chains from one sample, sequenced in a study of long-term antiretroviral therapy in people with HIV. Sequencing relied on immunoSEQ assay v3.0, run at survey level. Repertoires were generated with immunoSEQ multiplex PCR, while TCRdb's copy carries only in-frame clones and drops some. The table includes about 30,000 clones, 90% to 95% detected once. The material was unsorted PBMCs, obtained more than 5 years after starting antiretroviral therapy. These TCRs come from a woman in her forties or fifties with HIV.

The J gene is TRBJ2-7, the V gene TRBV10-2, with 9 nucleotides matching TRBD1. V lost 6 bases to trimming and J lost 2 bases; unmatched junction nucleotides: 5. Germline values: CDR1 WSHSY, CDR2 SAAADI. The CDR3 loop spans 14 amino acids. The CDR3 protein is CASRTGTGPYEQYF. CDR3 coding DNA: TGCGCCAGCAGGACCGGGACAGGGCCCTACGAGCAGTACTTC.

The rearrangement joins TRBV5-1 to TRBJ1-3; D gene uncertain. CDR3 length: 15 amino acids. V lost 7 bases to trimming and J lost 2 bases, with 16 bases between them. Germline CDR1 reads SGHRS; CDR2 reads YFSETQ. This CDR3 reads CASSLTFFPGNTIYF. CDR3 nucleotide sequence: TGCGCCAGCTCTCTCACTTTCTTCCCTGGAAACACCATATATTTT. Using reference TRBV5-1 and TRBJ1-3 for the parts outside the CDR3, the full variable domain is KAGVTQTPRYLIKTRGQQVTLSCSPISGHRSVSWYQQTPGQGLQFLFEYFSETQRNKGNFPGRFSGRQFSNSRSEMNVSTLELGDSALYLCASSLTFFPGNTIYFGEGSWLTVV.

The rearrangement uses TRBV27 and TRBJ1-5, with D possibly TRBD1 on 5 matching bases. V lost 10 bases and J lost 7, with 20 bases in between. The CDR3 is made up of 14 amino acids. Germline-derived CDR1 and CDR2 are MNHEY and SMNVEV (reference sequence). The CDR3 DNA follows: TGTGCCACCTCGAGGATAGGGGATGGGCAGCCCCAGCATTTT. This gives the protein CATSRIGDGQPQHF.

The CDR3 here is CASSPISALSGANVLTF. For the CDR3, the DNA is TGTGCCAGCAGCCCTATAAGTGCCCTCTCTGGGGCCAACGTCCTGACTTTC. The chain carries TRBV27 and TRBJ2-6; D is unclear. V was shortened by 6 bases and J by 0 bases, with 15 bases between the two germline ends. The CDR3 covers 17 residues. Per germline, CDR1 MNHEY and CDR2 SMNVEV (reference sequence).

The chain joins TRBV6-6 to TRBJ1-2, with D possibly matching TRBD1 (6 bases). The CDR3 is made up of 12 amino acids. Germline lookup yields CDR1 MNHNY and CDR2 SVGAGI (reference sequence). V was cut by 6 bases and J by 5 bases, with 10 bases left in between. CDR3 in amino acids: CASRTGFYGYTF. The CDR3 bases are TGTGCCAGCAGGACAGGATTTTATGGCTACACCTTC.

The chain is built from TRBV5-5 and TRBJ1-2; D is undetermined. Trimming cost V 4 bases and J 7 bases, with 14 bases left between them. The CDR3 is made up of 13 amino acids. CDR1 is SGHKS and CDR2 is YYEKEE in the germline V gene (reference sequence). The CDR3 coding sequence is TGTGCCAGCAGCCCTGACGTAGCCGGTGGCTACACCTTC. Amino acid sequence: CASSPDVAGGYTF.

The chain carries TRBV5-6 and TRBJ1-1, with 9 bases that match TRBD1. The CDR3 runs to 15 residues. The germline CDR1 and CDR2 sequences are SGHDT and YYEEEE. V gave up 7 bases and J gave up 6 bases; unmatched junction bases: 13. The CDR3 reads CASGGQGSGVAEAFF. CDR3 sequence (DNA): TGTGCCAGCGGGGGACAGGGTTCCGGAGTAGCTGAAGCTTTCTTT. Supplemented by reference TRBV5-6 and TRBJ1-1, the full variable domain reads DAGVTQSPTHLIKTRGQQVTLRCSPKSGHDTVSWYQQALGQGPQFIFQYYEEEERQRGNFPDRFSGHQFPNYSSELNVNALLLGDSALYLCASGGQGSGVAEAFFGQGTRLTVV.

CDR3 nucleotides: TGTGCCAGTAGTCTCCGGCGGGAGGGAGATACGCAGTATTTT. This codes for CASSLRREGDTQYF. The chain uses TRBV19 and TRBJ2-3; 9 nucleotides match TRBD2. CDR3 size: 14 residues. The germline gives CDR1 LNHDA, CDR2 SQIVND (reference sequence). Trimming removed 5 bases from V and 5 bases from J; junction bases left unmatched: 5.

This chain connects TRBV5-1 to TRBJ2-3; 7 nucleotides line up with TRBD2. The CDR3 length is 15 residues. V trimming: 0 bases; J trimming: 1 base; junction bases outside the gene matches: 2. Germline CDR1 reads SGHRS; CDR2 reads YFSETQ. As DNA, the CDR3 is TGCGCCAGCAGCTTGGGGGCGGGGGGCACAGATACGCAGTATTTT. It encodes CASSLGAGGTDTQYF.

As DNA, the CDR3 is TGCGCCAGCAGCCAACCGGGACTAGCGGGGGACACAGATACGCAGTATTTT. Protein sequence: CASSQPGLAGDTDTQYF. V gene TRBV4-1 combines with J gene TRBJ2-3; 14 bases are shared with TRBD2. The CDR3 consists of 17 residues. Germline-derived CDR1 and CDR2 are MGHRA and YSYEKL. Trimming cost V 2 bases and J 2 bases; bases outside gene matches: 3.

The rearrangement joins TRBV7-8 to TRBJ2-2; possible D gene TRBD2, 5 bases. Germline V gives CDR1 SGHVS, CDR2 FQNEAQ. CDR3 length equals 14 residues. Trimming pared 4 bases from V and 7 bases from J, leaving 13 bases between. CDR3 nucleotides: TGTGCCAGCAGCTCCGGGCCGGCGGGCGGGGAGCTGTTTTTT. Its protein is CASSSGPAGGELFF.

The genes are TRBV4-1 and TRBJ2-3; no definite D call. From germline, CDR1 is MGHRA and CDR2 YSYEKL. The CDR3 is 13 amino acids. Trimming took 0 bases from V and 2 from J, leaving 3 bases between them. In DNA form, the CDR3 reads TGCGCCAGCAGCCAAGAAAACACAGATACGCAGTATTTT. Amino acid sequence: CASSQENTDTQYF.

The genes are TRBV14 and TRBJ2-7; possible D gene TRBD2, 5 bases. This CDR3 spans 14 amino acids. V shed 4 bases and J shed 2 bases, with 12 bases lying between them. Germline lookup yields CDR1 SGHDN and CDR2 FVKESK. CDR3 residues: CASSRQEVPYEQYF. CDR3 DNA sequence: TGTGCCAGCAGCCGCCAGGAGGTACCCTACGAGCAGTACTTC.